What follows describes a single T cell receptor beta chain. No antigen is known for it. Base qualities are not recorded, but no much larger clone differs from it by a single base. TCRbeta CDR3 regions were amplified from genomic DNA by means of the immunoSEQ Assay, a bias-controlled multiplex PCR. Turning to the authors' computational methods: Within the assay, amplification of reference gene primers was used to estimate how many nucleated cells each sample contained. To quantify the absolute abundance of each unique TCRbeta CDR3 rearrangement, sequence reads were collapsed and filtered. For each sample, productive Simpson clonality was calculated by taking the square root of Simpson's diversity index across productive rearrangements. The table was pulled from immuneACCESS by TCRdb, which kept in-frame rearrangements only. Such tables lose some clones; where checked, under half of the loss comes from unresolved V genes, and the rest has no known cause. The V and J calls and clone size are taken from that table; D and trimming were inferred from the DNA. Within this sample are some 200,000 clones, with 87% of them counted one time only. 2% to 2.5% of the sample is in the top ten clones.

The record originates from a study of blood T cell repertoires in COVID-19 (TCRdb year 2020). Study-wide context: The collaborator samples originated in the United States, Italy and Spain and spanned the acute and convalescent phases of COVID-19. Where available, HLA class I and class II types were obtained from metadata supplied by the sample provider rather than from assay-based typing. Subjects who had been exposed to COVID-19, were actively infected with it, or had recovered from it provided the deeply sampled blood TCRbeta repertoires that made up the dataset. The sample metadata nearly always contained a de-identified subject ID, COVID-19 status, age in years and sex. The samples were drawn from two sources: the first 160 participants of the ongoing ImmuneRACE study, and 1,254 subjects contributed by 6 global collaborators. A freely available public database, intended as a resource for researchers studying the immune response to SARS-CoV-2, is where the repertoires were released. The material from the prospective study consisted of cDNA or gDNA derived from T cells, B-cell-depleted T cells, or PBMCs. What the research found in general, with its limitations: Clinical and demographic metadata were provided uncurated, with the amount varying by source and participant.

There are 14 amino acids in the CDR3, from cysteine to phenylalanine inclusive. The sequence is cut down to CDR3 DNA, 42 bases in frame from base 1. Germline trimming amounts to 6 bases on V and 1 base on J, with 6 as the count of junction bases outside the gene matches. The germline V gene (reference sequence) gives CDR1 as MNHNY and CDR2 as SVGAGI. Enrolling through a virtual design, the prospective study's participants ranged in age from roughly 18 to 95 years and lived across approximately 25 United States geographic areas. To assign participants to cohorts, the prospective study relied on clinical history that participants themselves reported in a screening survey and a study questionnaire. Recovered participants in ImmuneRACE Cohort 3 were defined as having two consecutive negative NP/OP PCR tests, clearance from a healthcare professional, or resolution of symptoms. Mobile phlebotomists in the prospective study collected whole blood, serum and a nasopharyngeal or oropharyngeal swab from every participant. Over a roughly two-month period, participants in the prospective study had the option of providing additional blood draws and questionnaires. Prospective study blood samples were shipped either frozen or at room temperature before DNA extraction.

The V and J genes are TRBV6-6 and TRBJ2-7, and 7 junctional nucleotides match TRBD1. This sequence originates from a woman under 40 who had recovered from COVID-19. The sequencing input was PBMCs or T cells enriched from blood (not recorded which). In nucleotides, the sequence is TGTGCCAGCAGGACAGGGCTCCGATCCTACGAGCAGTACTTC. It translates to CASRTGLRSYEQYF.